This T cell receptor (beta chain) was profiled in a study of blood T cell repertoires in COVID-19. The V and J ends lost 2 bases and 0 bases respectively, with 9 bases between them. Germline CDR1 SGHTS, CDR2 YDEGEE. The length of the CDR3 is 16 residues. Original methodology: Using reference gene primer amplification, nucleated cell counts were estimated. Using immunoSEQ multiplex PCR, the repertoire was profiled, and TCRdb retains in-frame clones only, with some absent. The V and J calls and the clone size are those of that table, but D and trimming were determined from the DNA. The table records roughly 240,000 clones, about 87% of them present only once. Ages ranged from 18 to 89 years, with residence in 24 US areas.

The sequence was collected from a woman under 40 with acute COVID-19. Sequencing was performed on PBMCs or T cells enriched from blood (not recorded which). The rearrangement joins TRBV5-8 to TRBJ2-6; unclear D gene. CDR3 amino acids: CASSFLQSSGANVLTF. The CDR3 DNA is TGTGCCAGCAGCTTCTTACAGTCCTCTGGGGCCAACGTCCTGACTTTC.